Detailed here is one T cell receptor (beta chain). TCR sequencing used cDNA made by reverse transcription of extracted RNA. This table comes from immunoSEQ multiplex PCR, and its TCRdb copy is limited to in-frame clones, with some not included. The sample shows 200,000 to 250,000 clones, under 70% of them seen only once. The sample's treatment: oral pan-JAK inhibitor, 5-10 mg twice daily. The data originate from a study of CD8+ T cells in alopecia areata. CDR1 is GTSNPN and CDR2 is SVGIG in the germline V gene (reference sequence). V lost 2 bases, J lost 10 bases, and 15 bases lay in between. The CDR3 is made up of 14 amino acids.

The origin of this receptor is a human donor with alopecia areata. Here the sequenced sample was CD4+ T cells sorted from blood, taken at week 4, from a patient treated with tofacitinib. The chain links TRBV30 to TRBJ1-6; D may be TRBD1 (5 bases). This CDR3 reads CAWSKGVSWSPLHF. The CDR3 coding sequence is TGTGCCTGGAGTAAAGGGGTGAGTTGGTCACCCCTCCACTTT.